This T cell receptor (beta chain) stems from a study of blood T cells in healthy people across ages. A J-beta primer mix and a sample-barcoded 5' primer were used in a second PCR of about 7 to 12 cycles. A template-switch adaptor that had 12 random nucleotides put a tag on each cDNA molecule. TCRdb re-analysed the 5' RACE reads in MiXCR, keeping a single row per CDR3 protein. This sample has roughly 1,500,000 distinct CDR3 sequences, with about 35% found just once. Trimming took 5 bases from V and 7 from J, leaving 17 bases between them. This CDR3 spans 15 amino acids. The germline V gene has CDR1 KGHDR and CDR2 SFDVKD.

The chain joins TRBV24-1 to TRBJ2-1, with D tentatively TRBD1 (7 bases). The sample was blood. This TCR was sampled from a woman under 40 in good health. In nucleotides, the CDR3 is TGTGCCACCAGTGTTACAAGCCCAGGGGGGAATGAGCAGTTCTTC. It codes for CATSVTSPGGNEQFF.